This T cell receptor (beta chain) was sequenced in a study of molecular identifiers for immune sequencing clone quantification (dated by TCRdb to about 2018). Describing the broader study: In a replicate experiment, RNA from around 20,000 or 100,000 naive CD8 T cells was split into five aliquots, four of which were sequenced. CD8 T cells were used in a methods study to benchmark molecular-identifier clustering-based TCR repertoire sequencing (MIDCIRS) and TCR RNA copy counting. Broad study findings and their caveats: Naive libraries contained spiked-in Jurkat TCR RNA (more than 9 copies' worth), which is not part of the donor repertoire. Even against a background of 850,000 to 1,000,000 naive CD8 T cells, spiked-in Jurkat TCR RNA amounting to a single cell's worth was reported to be detectable. Modeling indicated roughly 3.2 TCR RNA copies recovered per cell, compared with roughly 10 by digital PCR, which implies a capture efficiency of approximately 30%. When barcode sub-clustering was omitted, TCR diversity was inflated by chimeric consensus sequences, with chimeras reaching as high as 47%. Identical TCR molecules sharing a barcode could cause highly expanded clone sizes to be underestimated. In CMV-specific effector cells, over 98% of molecules were held by clones above 20 RNA copies, whereas under 1% of molecules were held by such clones in naive cells.

The germline V gene supplies CDR1 MDHEN and CDR2 SYDVKM. The CDR3 goes from the cysteine to the phenylalanine over 18 residues. Only the CDR3 DNA is retained, 54 bases long and in frame from the first base. V lost 3 bases and J lost 7 bases; the stretch between them is 25 bases long. This clonotype was seen ten or more times. It lacks a known antigen. Per-base qualities were not stored, and no clone one base away is much larger. The library was prepared using PCR. Instrument used: Illumina HiSeq 4000. Bulk TCR libraries were prepared as previously described, using TCR primers listed in Table S5. The Qiagen AllPrep DNA/RNA kit was used to purify total RNA. Reads from multiple sequencing runs of the same library were pooled before analysis. The original pipeline was this. Only reads with exact TCR constant sequence were kept, trimmed to 150 nt, and grouped by their 12-nt molecular barcodes. Reads within each barcode group were sub-clustered using a 15% Levenshtein threshold, and quality-weighted consensus sequences were constructed for each RNA molecule. Non-functional sequences were removed, as were lower-count sequences one edit away from another. On the basis of fitting two negative binomial distributions, barcode sub-clusters with fewer than 20% of the maximum read count were discarded. TCRdb's own reprocessing of the public reads used fastp at Q25 and MiXCR and kept productive beta chains. Merged by CDR3 protein, the rows form single entries marked with the most common genes and DNA. TCRdb, not the original authors, processed these V and J calls. Within this sample are more than 250,000 distinct CDR3 sequences, with over 20% of them counted one time only. The ten top clones hold 0.7% to 0.9% of the sample.

Libraries of naive CD8 T cells were built from about 20,000 to 1,000,000 sorted cells, with 10%, 30% or 50% of the purified RNA used. Naive CD8 T cells, defined as CD8+CD4-CCR7+CD45RA+, were FACS-sorted into RLT Plus buffer on a BD FACSAria II. Nine to eleven TCR copies' worth of Jurkat RNA were spiked into about 19,000-1,000,000 naive CD8 T cell samples to test detection sensitivity. CD8 T cells were enriched using RosetteSep CD8+ T Cell Enrichment Cocktail and Ficoll-Paque, and the enriched cells then underwent ACK red cell lysis. The TCR originated in a human donor in good health. Some libraries in this study had Jurkat cell RNA spiked in. The V and J genes are TRBV28 and TRBJ1-5, with TRBD1 tentatively as D gene (5 bases match). The sequenced sample consisted of naive CD8+ T cells from blood, with Jurkat cell RNA spiked in. Reading the label with the study, this specimen's cell subset or site is: FACS-sorted CD8+CD4-CCR7+CD45RA+ naive T cells. The encoded CDR3 is CASSFPRGAGDEEQPQHF. The base sequence is TGTGCCAGCAGTTTCCCCCGCGGGGCGGGGGATGAGGAACAGCCCCAGCATTTT.